This T cell receptor (beta chain) originates from a study of T-cell reconstitution after alpha-beta-depleted transplantation in children. The TCRbeta library was prepared with unique molecular identifiers. TCRdb passed the PCR reads through MiXCR, listing each CDR3 protein once. Of some 280,000 distinct CDR3 sequences listed, approximately 9.8% are singletons. This clonotype was detected ten times or more. This clonotype originated in a human donor who donated a stem cell graft to a child with SCID. Here the sequenced sample was PBMCs from the stem cell graft donor, taken from the stem cell graft.

The CDR3 loop is CASSLVAGNTGELFF. In nucleotides, the CDR3 is TGTGCCAGCAGCTTAGTGGCAGGGAACACCGGGGAGCTGTTTTTT. This chain joins TRBV7-2 and TRBJ2-2; D not resolved. The CDR3 loop spans 15 amino acids. Germline loops: CDR1 SGHTA, CDR2 FQGNSA. Trimming pared 1 base from V and 1 base from J, leaving 7 bases between. The variable domain in full, with the rest retrieved from reference TRBV7-2 and TRBJ2-2, is GAGVSQSPSNKVTEKGKDVELRCDPISGHTALYWYRQSLGQGLEFLIYFQGNSAPDKSGLPSDRFSAERTGGSVSTLTIQRTQQEDSAVYLCASSLVAGNTGELFFGEGSRLTVL.